A selection of T cell receptor beta chains follows, all from one sample in a study of shared clonotypes between healthy human individuals. The table came from immunoSEQ multiplex PCR; TCRdb's copy has only in-frame clones and leaves some out. Of some 2 million clones in the sample, approximately 94% were seen once. Input material: naive CD8+ T cells sorted from blood. The receptors shown here come from a man between 18 and 29 years old in good health. CDR3s leave out the opening cysteine and the closing phenylalanine or tryptophan. Fields, in order: V gene, clone size, J gene, CDR3 protein. The listing skips clone size in some rows; elsewhere it reads once, few, many or a size class.

>TRBV7-8|once|TRBJ2-1
ASSLATSLNEQF
>TRBV9|.|TRBJ2-6
ASSPTGAGANVLT
>TRBV7-9|.|TRBJ1-2
ASSLALQGEGYNYGYT
>TRBV9|once|TRBJ2-1
ASSVDGETYNEQF
>TRBV13|.|TRBJ2-3
ASSFSGLAGSTDTQY
>TRBV4-1|.|TRBJ2-7
ASSLGQGGTYEQY
>TRBV6-6|.|TRBJ1-2
ASSYSGTSYGYT
>TRBV7-8|.|TRBJ1-2
ASSETINYGYT
>TRBV27|.|TRBJ2-3
ASSPGTATQY
>TRBV4-3|once|TRBJ1-5
ASSRTGASNQPQH
>TRBV27|.|TRBJ1-2
ASSPLGTGDYGYT
>TRBV28|.|TRBJ1-5
ASSRIRRTVEQPQH
>TRBV5-4|once|TRBJ2-2
ASSSQGAGELF
>TRBV4-3|.|TRBJ2-7
ASSQESPPEGFYEQY
>TRBV6-5|once|TRBJ1-2
ASSYGQGLYGYT
>TRBV7-9|.|TRBJ2-7
ASSSTSPYEQY
>TRBV14|.|TRBJ2-7
ASSFTPESPIYEQY
>TRBV19|.|TRBJ1-5
ASTWSENQPQH
>TRBV19|.|TRBJ1-2
ASTPGAGDGYT
>TRBV6-1|.|TRBJ1-6
ASSEEIFHSYNSPLH
>TRBV4-1|.|TRBJ1-3
ASSQELPSRPTSGNTIY
>TRBV11-2|.|TRBJ2-7
ASSLLADYEQY
>TRBV9|.|TRBJ2-7
ASSVGGTSGHEQY
>TRBV2|.|TRBJ2-7
ASSGFAMSSYEQY
>TRBV2|.|TRBJ1-1
ASSEAQGYTEAF
>TRBV4-1|.|TRBJ2-1
ASRASGNYNEQF
>TRBV12-5|.|TRBJ2-5
ASGSGPPQETQY
>TRBV9|.|TRBJ2-7
ASSVAGIDDEQY
>TRBV4-3|.|TRBJ2-7
ASSQDPGSSYEQY
>TRBV11-2|.|TRBJ2-4
ASSPRTGGLAKNIQY
>TRBV9|.|TRBJ2-1
ASSPGTSSGDEQF
>TRBV13|.|TRBJ2-1
ASSLLIGGEGYNEQF
>TRBV2|.|TRBJ1-1
ASSPLDMNTEAF
>TRBV9|.|TRBJ2-7
ASSPSGTSFYEQY
>TRBV7-6|.|TRBJ1-1
ASSLGTEGSEAF
>TRBV6-1|.|TRBJ1-1
ASSELRTGTEAF
>TRBV6-5|.|TRBJ1-5
ASSSIYQPQH
>TRBV7-9|.|TRBJ2-7
ASSPSGLAGAYEQY
>TRBV10-3|.|TRBJ2-1
AISESLGGRAIEDEQF
>TRBV30|.|TRBJ1-2
AWSFTTGDGYGYT
>TRBV5-4|few|TRBJ2-7
ASSTSSYEQY
>TRBV18|.|TRBJ2-5
ASQWGGGQETQY
>TRBV5-1|.|TRBJ1-2
ASSFIWAGEDTGYT
>TRBV7-9|.|TRBJ2-1
ASSLGPSGNNEQF
>TRBV29-1|few|TRBJ1-1
SVGVNTEAF